One and the same sample provided the 32 T cell receptor beta chains below, sequenced in a study of human T cells and chemical hapten exposure. TCRdb reprocessed the RACE reads with MiXCR, giving one entry per CDR3 protein. The sample carries 80,000 to 100,000 distinct CDR3 sequences, 9.3% recorded once. Time point denoted: patch test 2, 6 weeks after DPC sensitization. Treatment specified: therapeutic diphenylcyclopropenone sensitization with weekly scalp DPC. The starting material was whole blood, obtained in connection with sensitization to the hapten diphenylcyclopropenone (DPC). These receptors originate from a woman aged 40 to 50 with alopecia areata. Some clones in this sample may be carry-over from other donors' samples.

This chain links TRBV7-2 with TRBJ2-7, with 7 bases fitting TRBD2. The CDR3 length is 15 residues. The germline gives CDR1 SGHTA, CDR2 FQGNSA. V was clipped by 1 base and J by 3 bases; unmatched bases: 6. CDR3: CASSLVTGGRYEQYF. Here the CDR3 DNA reads TGTGCCAGCAGCTTAGTGACGGGAGGCCGCTACGAGCAGTACTTC.

The table lists this clonotype with many counts. This chain links TRBV3-1 with TRBJ2-1, with D possibly TRBD2 on 6 matching bases. The germline V and J ends were trimmed by 5 bases and 9 bases, with 17 bases remaining between them. CDR3 length: 14 residues. CDR1 and CDR2 (germline): LGHDT, YNNKEL (reference sequence). CDR3 sequence reads: CASSFGTRAREQFF. The CDR3 coding sequence is TGTGCCAGCAGCTTCGGGACTCGCGCCCGTGAGCAGTTCTTC.

This clonotype was seen only a few times. The chain uses TRBV6-1 and TRBJ1-1, with D possibly matching TRBD1 (5 bases). Germline CDR1 MNHNS, CDR2 SASEGT. CDR3 length: 15 amino acids. Trimming pared 7 bases from V and 6 bases from J, leaving 21 bases between. The CDR3 loop reads CASNGGKAPLAEAFF. The CDR3 bases are TGTGCCAGCAACGGGGGGAAGGCCCCCCTGGCTGAAGCTTTCTTT.

This clonotype was counted between two and nine times. This chain connects TRBV5-1 to TRBJ1-2; tentatively, D is TRBD1 (6 bases). CDR1 and CDR2 (germline): SGHRS, YFSETQ. Trimming took 1 base from V and 2 from J, leaving 15 bases between them. The CDR3 length is 16 residues. The CDR3 DNA is TGCGCCAGCAGCTTGACGACAGGACGTCTAAACTATGGCTACACCTTC. Its translation: CASSLTTGRLNYGYTF.

This clonotype has at least ten counts. The chain links TRBV7-8 to TRBJ2-7, with D perhaps assigned TRBD1 or TRBD2 (5 bases each). Per germline, CDR1 SGHVS and CDR2 FQNEAQ. The V end lost 5 bases, the J end lost 0 bases, and 17 bases lay between the germline ends. CDR3 length: 16 amino acids. The CDR3 protein is CASSPSPGASSYEQYF. The DNA of the CDR3 is TGTGCCAGCAGCCCTTCCCCCGGGGCAAGCTCCTACGAGCAGTACTTC.

The V and J genes are TRBV11-2 and TRBJ2-1, with TRBD2 matching 15 bases. V gave up 5 bases and J gave up 8 bases; unmatched junction bases: 7. Germline V gene data show CDR1 as SGHAT and CDR2 as FQNNGV. There are 16 residues in the CDR3. The CDR3 region has the DNA TGTGCCAGCAGCGCCCAGGGACTAGCGGGAGGCCATGAGCAGTTCTTC. Translating gives CASSAQGLAGGHEQFF.

This clonotype was seen at least ten times. V usage is TRBV20-1 and J usage is TRBJ1-1; no clear D. This CDR3 region has 16 residues. Germline loops: CDR1 DFQATT, CDR2 SNEGSKA (reference sequence). V was clipped by 3 bases and J by 8 bases, with 25 bases between them. The CDR3, as DNA: TGCAGTGCTAGTGTCCCCTCCGCCGAATCCCTCTCGGAAGCTTTCTTT. Translated, it gives CSASVPSAESLSEAFF.

This clonotype was recorded at least ten times. The chain joins TRBV10-3 to TRBJ2-2; TRBD1 matches at 10 bases. Losses at the gene ends were 2 bases for V and 4 bases for J; bases not matched to a gene: 4. The CDR3 length is 16 residues. Germline V gene sequence: CDR1 ENHRY, CDR2 SYGVKD. In DNA, the CDR3 is TGTGCCATCAGTGAGCCCGGGACAGGGGCCACCGGGGAGCTGTTTTTT. It codes for CAISEPGTGATGELFF.

This clonotype was detected many times. V is TRBV2 and J is TRBJ1-5; D not certain. From germline, CDR1 is SNHLY and CDR2 FYNNEI. V was clipped by 7 bases and J by 10 bases, with 17 bases between them. The length of the CDR3 is 13 residues. The CDR3 loop reads CASKADGSDPQHF. DNA of the CDR3: TGTGCCAGCAAGGCGGACGGCTCAGATCCCCAGCATTTT.

This clonotype was counted ten times or more. The chain couples TRBV24-1 to TRBJ2-7; D remains unclear. V dropped 1 base and J dropped 8 bases, with 8 bases sitting between them. The CDR3 is 12 amino acids. Germline V lookup: CDR1 KGHDR, CDR2 SFDVKD. The CDR3 reads CATSDFGDQQYF. CDR3 DNA sequence: TGTGCCACCAGTGATTTTGGTGACCAGCAGTACTTC.

The chain uses TRBV20-1 and TRBJ2-5; the D is unclear. V dropped 1 base and J dropped 5 bases, with 8 bases sitting between them. Germline V gene lookup returns CDR1 DFQATT and CDR2 SNEGSKA (reference sequence). This CDR3 comprises 12 residues. For the CDR3, the DNA is TGCAGTGCTAGAGTCCGCCGTGAGACCCAGTACTTC. It is translated as CSARVRRETQYF.

A remark on this clonotype: Compared with germline, one end of the junction differs, possibly owing to a read error. CDR3 nucleotides: TGTGTCAGCAGCCAGGCCGGGAGCAATCAGCCCCAGCATTTT. Translated, it gives CVSSQAGSNQPQHF. This chain connects TRBV3-1 to TRBJ1-5; the D is unclear. The CDR3 runs 14 residues. The germline V gene encodes CDR1 LGHDT and CDR2 YNNKEL (reference sequence).

There are a few counts of this clonotype. This sequence joins TRBV3-1 and TRBJ2-7; no definite D call. The germline V and J ends were trimmed by 0 bases and 3 bases, with 15 bases remaining between them. Germline lookup yields CDR1 LGHDT and CDR2 YNNKEL (reference sequence). This CDR3 contains 16 residues. Here the CDR3 reads CASSQDLLMNNYEQYF. CDR3 bases: TGTGCCAGCAGCCAAGATCTTTTGATGAATAACTACGAGCAGTACTTC.

This clonotype has a count of ten or more. The rearrangement joins TRBV28 to TRBJ1-1; no clear D. Germline CDR1 reads MDHEN; CDR2 reads SYDVKM. CDR3 length: 13 amino acids. Between the trimmed V and J ends, which lost 7 bases and 5 bases, there was a span of 14 bases. CDR3 DNA sequence: TGTGCCAGCACGATCCCCGGAGGGACTGAAGCTTTCTTT. Its protein product is CASTIPGGTEAFF.

This clonotype was counted ten times or more. The gene calls are TRBV6-2 or TRBV6-3 and TRBJ2-1; D gene unclear. There are 12 residues in the CDR3. Germline CDR1 and CDR2: MNHEY and SVGEGT. V was trimmed by 6 bases and J by 10 bases, leaving 13 bases between them. The CDR3, as DNA: TGTGCCAGCAGGGACCCTCTGCGAGAGCAGTTCTTC. This translates into CASRDPLREQFF.

This clonotype was counted many times. The gene calls are TRBV5-1 and TRBJ2-2; tentatively, D is TRBD2 (5 bases). The CDR3 consists of 15 residues. Looked up from germline, CDR1 is SGHRS and CDR2 is YFSETQ. V was trimmed by 4 bases and J by 0 bases, leaving 10 bases between them. The CDR3 region has the DNA TGCGCCAGCAGCGTGACCGGGACGAACACCGGGGAGCTGTTTTTT. Its translation is CASSVTGTNTGELFF.

In its sample, this clonotype was seen a few times. The chain has TRBV30 and TRBJ1-1, with unresolved D. There are 14 residues in the CDR3. The germline gives CDR1 GTSNPN, CDR2 SVGIG (reference sequence). The V and J ends lost 4 bases and 5 bases respectively, with 17 bases between them. CDR3: CAWTLGSVGTEAFF. The CDR3 coding sequence is TGTGCCTGGACCCTAGGATCAGTTGGGACTGAAGCTTTCTTT.

This clonotype was seen a few times. The chain has TRBV11-2 and TRBJ2-3; possibly TRBD2 for D (7 bases). V was shortened by 1 base and J by 2 bases, with 13 bases between the two germline ends. Germline values: CDR1 SGHAT, CDR2 FQNNGV. The CDR3 loop spans 16 amino acids. CDR3 sequence (DNA): TGTGCCAGCAGCTTAGTTGGGGGGGCCCCCACAGATACGCAGTATTTT. It encodes CASSLVGGAPTDTQYF.

CDR3 region: CASSPWAGDTEAFF. DNA of the CDR3: TGTGCCAGCAGCCCGTGGGCTGGGGACACTGAAGCTTTCTTT. The V and J genes are TRBV7-9 and TRBJ1-1; D is unresolved. CDR1 SEHNR and CDR2 FQNEAQ come from the germline V gene (reference sequence). There are 14 residues in the CDR3. Trimming left V 5 bases short and J 3 bases short, with 13 bases between. Based on the CDR3 plus reference TRBV7-9 and TRBJ1-1, the full variable domain is DTGVSQNPRHKITKRGQNVTFRCDPISEHNRLYWYRQTLGQGPEFLTYFQNEAQLEKSRLLSDRFSAERPKGSFSTLEIQRTEQGDSAMYLCASSPWAGDTEAFFGQGTRLTVV.

In its sample, this clonotype was seen many times. This chain uses TRBV6-2 or TRBV6-3 with TRBJ2-2, with a possible D match to TRBD1 (5 bases). The CDR3 runs to 14 residues. V dropped 6 bases and J dropped 5 bases, with 13 bases sitting between them. CDR1 and CDR2 from the germline V gene are MNHEY and SVGEGT. The CDR3, as DNA: TGTGCCAGCAGAAACCAGGGTTGGACCGGGGAGCTGTTTTTT. Its protein product is CASRNQGWTGELFF.

In this sample, this clonotype turned up a few times. At one of its ends the junction is not consistent with the germline gene, which may arise from a read error. The chain has TRBV4-3 and TRBJ2-7, with D possibly TRBD2 on 6 matching bases. The germline V gene has CDR1 LGHNA and CDR2 YSLEER. The CDR3 is 16 residues long. CDR3 in amino acids: CASSQDLAGSSYEQYF. As DNA, the CDR3 is TGCGCAAGCAGCCAAGATCTCGCCGGGAGCTCCTACGAGCAGTACTTC.

There are many counts of this clonotype. The rearrangement uses TRBV10-3 and TRBJ2-2, with 11 bases lining up with TRBD1. J lost 8 bases, V lost 7 bases, and 6 bases had no gene match. The CDR3 runs to 14 residues. Germline CDR1 ENHRY, CDR2 SYGVKD. CDR3 in DNA: TGTGCCATCACGGACAGGGGGCTTTCAGGGGAGCTGTTTTTT. As protein: CAITDRGLSGELFF.

V is TRBV4-2 and J is TRBJ2-5; TRBD2 might be the D (5 bases). The CDR3 length is 14 residues. Deletions cut 4 bases from V and 5 bases from J, with 14 bases between. The germline V gene has CDR1 LGHNA and CDR2 YNFKEQ. The CDR3 nucleotides read TGTGCCAGCAGCCCGAAAGGGAGCGGTGAGACCCAGTACTTC. It specifies CASSPKGSGETQYF.

This clonotype was observed a few times. The V call is TRBV12-3 or TRBV12-4, the J call TRBJ2-1; a weak D match, TRBD2 (7 bases). This CDR3 has 15 residues. With 8 bases removed from V and 5 bases from J, the gap between germline ends came to 19 bases. CDR3 DNA: TGTGCCAGCGGTGGGGGAGGGCCAGGGGACAATGAGCAGTTCTTC. It is translated as CASGGGGPGDNEQFF.

This chain joins TRBV4-1 and TRBJ1-5; D unresolved. CDR3 length equals 15 residues. CDR1 and CDR2 (germline): MGHRA, YSYEKL. The germline V and J ends were trimmed by 1 base and 0 bases, with 7 bases remaining between them. The CDR3 region is CASSQGFISNQPQHF. For the CDR3, the DNA is TGCGCCAGCAGCCAAGGGTTTATTAGCAATCAGCCCCAGCATTTT.

This clonotype was counted only a few times. The chain is built from TRBV20-1 and TRBJ2-5; 8 nucleotides line up with TRBD2. CDR3 size: 12 residues. Germline CDR1 and CDR2: DFQATT and SNEGSKA (reference sequence). The J segment lost 2 bases and the V segment lost 6 bases, leaving 2 bases of the junction unmatched. The chain's CDR3 is CSAGTRQETQYF. The CDR3 DNA reads TGCAGTGCAGGGACTAGGCAAGAGACCCAGTACTTC.

This clonotype has more than one count but fewer than ten. The chain joins TRBV3-1 to TRBJ1-1; D gene ambiguous. Germline loops: CDR1 LGHDT, CDR2 YNNKEL (reference sequence). The CDR3 has 12 amino acids. Deletions cut 8 bases from V and 3 bases from J, with 10 bases between. CDR3 amino acids: CASGYGDTEAFF. As DNA, the CDR3 is TGTGCCAGCGGGTATGGCGACACTGAAGCTTTCTTT.

This clonotype has a count of ten or more. The CDR3 here is CSAEPVQGPYNEQFF. In DNA form, the CDR3 reads TGCAGTGCCGAACCTGTGCAGGGACCTTACAATGAGCAGTTCTTC. V is TRBV20-1 and J is TRBJ2-1; D tentatively reads TRBD1 or TRBD2 (5 bases each). CDR1 and CDR2 from the germline V gene are DFQATT and SNEGSKA (reference sequence). V shed 6 bases and J shed 4 bases, with 19 bases lying between them. This CDR3 contains 15 residues.

This clonotype was seen many times. The V and J genes are TRBV20-1 and TRBJ2-7; a weak D match, TRBD1 (7 bases). The CDR3 has 14 amino acids. With 5 bases removed from V and 3 bases from J, the gap between germline ends came to 17 bases. CDR1 and CDR2 (germline): DFQATT, SNEGSKA (reference sequence). The CDR3 DNA reads TGCAGTGCTGCCGGGACAGCGGGCGTCTACGAGCAGTACTTC. Residues: CSAAGTAGVYEQYF.

This clonotype was seen at least ten times. The rearrangement joins TRBV3-1 to TRBJ2-3; 8 positions agree with TRBD2. The J segment lost 3 bases and the V segment lost 4 bases, leaving 6 bases of the junction unmatched. The CDR3 has 15 amino acids. CDR1 is LGHDT and CDR2 is YNNKEL in the germline V gene (reference sequence). The CDR3 is CASSPGGVATDTQYF. CDR3 DNA sequence: TGTGCCAGCAGCCCCGGGGGGGTAGCGACAGATACGCAGTATTTT.

This clonotype turned up a few times. CDR3 region: CASRSKIIRKSIYGYTF. CDR3 nucleotide sequence: TGTGCCAGCAGATCGAAAATTATCAGGAAATCTATCTATGGCTACACCTTC. This chain joins TRBV6-2 or TRBV6-3 and TRBJ1-2, with unresolved D. There are 17 residues in the CDR3. V dropped 6 bases and J dropped 4 bases, with 24 bases sitting between them. Per the germline V gene, CDR1 is MNHEY and CDR2 is SVGEGT.

The chain combines TRBV7-2 with TRBJ1-5; D not certain. The CDR3 is 15 residues long. V lost 0 bases and J 3 bases, leaving 9 bases between the germline ends. From germline, CDR1 is SGHTA and CDR2 FQGNSA. CDR3 in amino acids: CASSLALADNQPQHF. The DNA of the CDR3 is TGTGCCAGCAGCTTAGCGCTGGCAGACAATCAGCCCCAGCATTTT.